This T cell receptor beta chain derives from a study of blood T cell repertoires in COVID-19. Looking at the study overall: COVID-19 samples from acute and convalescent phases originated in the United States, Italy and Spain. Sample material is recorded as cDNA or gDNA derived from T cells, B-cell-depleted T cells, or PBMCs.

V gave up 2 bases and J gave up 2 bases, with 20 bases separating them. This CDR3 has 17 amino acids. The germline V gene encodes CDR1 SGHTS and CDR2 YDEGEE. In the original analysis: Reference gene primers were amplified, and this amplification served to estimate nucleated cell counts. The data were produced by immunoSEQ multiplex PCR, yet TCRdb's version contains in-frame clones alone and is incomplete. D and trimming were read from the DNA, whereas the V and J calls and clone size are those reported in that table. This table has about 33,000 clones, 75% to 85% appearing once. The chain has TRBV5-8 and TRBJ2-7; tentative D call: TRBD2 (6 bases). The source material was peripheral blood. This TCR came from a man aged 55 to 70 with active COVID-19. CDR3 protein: CASSFVVNWDSPYEQYF. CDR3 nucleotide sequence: TGTGCCAGCAGCTTTGTGGTGAACTGGGACTCACCCTACGAGCAGTACTTC.